The 23 T cell receptor beta chains reported below all come from one sample, sequenced in a study of cytomegalovirus exposure and HLA in healthy donors. PCR amplification relied on 60 Vbeta primers (plus 13 Jbeta primers). Generated by immunoSEQ multiplex PCR, the TCRdb table keeps only in-frame clones and is missing some. The sample includes 150,000 to 200,000 clones, around 85% seen only once; the top ten take roughly 6%. What was sequenced was PBMCs. The receptors stem from a man in his forties in good health and CMV-seropositive.

The chain recombines TRBV7-2 with TRBJ2-1; TRBD1 might be the D (6 bases). Germline lookup yields CDR1 SGHTA and CDR2 FQGNSA. V shed 1 base and J shed 2 bases, with 9 bases lying between them. The CDR3 has 15 residues. The CDR3 DNA is TGTGCCAGCAGCTTAGAACAGGGTCCCTACAATGAGCAGTTCTTC. Its protein is CASSLEQGPYNEQFF.

This rearrangement joins TRBV5-1 to TRBJ2-1; 8 nucleotides match TRBD1. The V gene end was trimmed by 4 bases and the J gene end by 8 bases; junction bases not matched to a gene: 8. The CDR3 spans 14 residues. Looked up from germline, CDR1 is SGHRS and CDR2 is YFSETQ. CDR3 DNA: TGCGCCAGCAGCGGAACGACAGGGGCGGATGAGCAGTTCTTC. Protein: CASSGTTGADEQFF.

CDR3 amino acids: CASTWTGSKTDTQYF. The CDR3, as DNA: TGTGCCAGCACATGGACAGGGAGTAAGACAGATACGCAGTATTTT. This chain connects TRBV9 to TRBJ2-3, with TRBD1 identical over 8 bases. V dropped 6 bases and J dropped 3; count of bases not matched to a gene: 9. CDR1 and CDR2 (germline): SGDLS, YYNGEE. The CDR3 totals 15 residues.

CDR3 DNA sequence: TGTGCCAGCATCCGACAGGGCACTAACTATGGCTACACCTTC. It yields the protein CASIRQGTNYGYTF. The J gene is TRBJ1-2, the V gene TRBV5-6; 7 nucleotides agree with TRBD1. CDR3 length equals 14 residues. V shed 6 bases and J 0 bases; nucleotides not matched to a gene: 5. The germline CDR1 and CDR2 sequences are SGHDT and YYEEEE.

This chain joins TRBV9 and TRBJ2-5; D may be TRBD2 (5 bases). CDR3 length: 13 residues. V was trimmed by 4 bases and J by 5 bases, leaving 12 bases between them. Germline values: CDR1 SGDLS, CDR2 YYNGEE. This CDR3 reads CASSPRGQETQYF. For the CDR3, the DNA is TGTGCCAGCAGCCCTCGGGGTCAGGAGACCCAGTACTTC.

The chain recombines TRBV27 with TRBJ2-4; D may be TRBD1 (5 bases). CDR1 is MNHEY and CDR2 is SMNVEV in the germline V gene (reference sequence). The CDR3 is 13 amino acids. Between the trimmed V and J ends, which lost 5 bases and 7 bases, there was a span of 12 bases. The CDR3 nucleotides read TGTGCCAGCAGTATTGGGGCGAGGAACATTCAGTACTTC. Translating it yields CASSIGARNIQYF.

This clone was detected only a few times. The chain employs TRBV4-1 and TRBJ2-2, with D maybe TRBD1 (6 bases). With 6 bases removed from V and 1 base from J, the gap between germline ends came to 21 bases. The V gene's germline CDR1 is MGHRA and CDR2 YSYEKL. This CDR3 contains 18 residues. CDR3 nucleotide sequence: TGCGCCAGCAGACCCCCTGACTTCAGGGGTGGGAACACCGGGGAGCTGTTTTTT. Translating gives CASRPPDFRGGNTGELFF.

The rearrangement joins TRBV2 to TRBJ2-5, with 9 bases aligning to TRBD1. Germline CDR1 is SNHLY and CDR2 is FYNNEI. The CDR3 has 17 residues. V dropped 2 bases and J dropped 6; count of bases not matched to a gene: 13. This CDR3 reads CASSESSRGTGSKTQYF. The DNA for the CDR3 is TGTGCCAGCAGTGAATCCTCAAGAGGGACAGGGTCGAAGACCCAGTACTTC.

This clone appeared once. The gene calls are TRBV2 and TRBJ2-2; tentatively, D is TRBD2 (5 bases). The CDR3 sequence is 15 residues long. Germline V gene data show CDR1 as SNHLY and CDR2 as FYNNEI. V was trimmed by 6 bases and J by 3 bases, leaving 14 bases between them. DNA for the CDR3: TGTGCCAGCAGAGGAGGTCGGGTCGACACCGGGGAGCTGTTTTTT. It yields the protein CASRGGRVDTGELFF.

V usage is TRBV7-3 and J usage is TRBJ2-1; 8 bases map to TRBD1. This CDR3 is built from 15 residues. Trimming took 4 bases from V and 5 from J; bases not matched to a gene: 7. Germline lookup yields CDR1 SGHTA and CDR2 FQGTGA. The CDR3 DNA follows: TGTGCCAGCAGCTCGACAGGGGCCAGAAACAATGAGCAGTTCTTC. Amino acid sequence: CASSSTGARNNEQFF.

The chain employs TRBV10-3 and TRBJ2-7, with D tentatively TRBD1 (5 bases). This CDR3 comprises 13 residues. Germline CDR1 and CDR2: ENHRY and SYGVKD. Trimming took off 4 bases at V and 3 bases at J, with 10 bases between the two ends. CDR3 loop: CAISADDSYEQYF. CDR3 bases: TGTGCCATCAGTGCCGATGACAGCTACGAGCAGTACTTC.

This chain links TRBV11-2 with TRBJ1-2; 7 bases align to TRBD1. The CDR3 loop spans 14 amino acids. CDR1 is SGHAT, CDR2 FQNNGV, per germline. The J segment lost 2 bases and the V segment lost 6 bases, leaving 6 bases of the junction unmatched. The chain's CDR3 is CASRNRGLNYGYTF. CDR3 in DNA: TGTGCCAGCAGGAACAGGGGTCTAAACTATGGCTACACCTTC.

This clone has only one observation. The chain is built from TRBV28 and TRBJ1-5, with 7 bases fitting TRBD1. The germline V gene has CDR1 MDHEN and CDR2 SYDVKM. V was clipped by 8 bases and J by 0 bases; unmatched bases: 7. This CDR3 comprises 15 residues. The CDR3 region has the DNA TGTGCCAGCCCGACAGGGTGGGGTAGCAATCAGCCCCAGCATTTT. As protein: CASPTGWGSNQPQHF.

This clone showed up just a few times. The chain is built from TRBV5-8 and TRBJ1-1; the match to TRBD1 covers 8 bases. The CDR3 is made up of 16 amino acids. Trimming cost V 4 bases and J 4 bases; bases outside gene matches: 12. Germline CDR1 and CDR2: SGHTS and YDEGEE. CDR3 nucleotide sequence: TGTGCCAGCAGCCCGTACCGACAGGGGCCGTTCACTGAAGCTTTCTTT. It encodes CASSPYRQGPFTEAFF.

The V gene is TRBV7-2, the J gene TRBJ1-2; D is ambiguous. The V gene's germline CDR1 is SGHTA and CDR2 FQGNSA. The V and J ends lost 4 bases and 6 bases respectively, with 15 bases between them. The CDR3 spans 14 residues. The CDR3 reads CASSSRTTQNGYTF. The CDR3 DNA sequence: TGTGCCAGCAGCTCCCGGACTACCCAAAATGGCTACACCTTC.

This clone was picked up a small number of times. The J gene is TRBJ1-5, the V gene TRBV6-4, with TRBD1 matching over 8 bases. V gave up 6 bases and J gave up 3 bases; unmatched junction bases: 4. CDR3 length equals 14 residues. The germline V gene encodes CDR1 MRHNA and CDR2 SNTAGT. CDR3 nucleotide sequence: TGTGCCAGCAGCGGACAGGGCTTCAATCAGCCCCAGCATTTT. Translated: CASSGQGFNQPQHF.

This chain connects TRBV30 to TRBJ1-1; D possibly corresponds to TRBD1 (6 bases). In germline, CDR1 is GTSNPN, CDR2 SVGIG (reference sequence). CDR3 size: 12 residues. Trimming pared 0 bases from V and 10 bases from J, leaving 12 bases between. CDR3 residues: CAWSVNGGLAFF. For the CDR3, the DNA is TGTGCCTGGAGTGTAAACGGGGGGCTAGCTTTCTTT.

This chain joins TRBV28 and TRBJ2-7, with D perhaps TRBD2 (5 bases). Trimming took off 7 bases at V and 2 bases at J, with 18 bases between the two ends. The germline V gene has CDR1 MDHEN and CDR2 SYDVKM. The CDR3 runs to 15 residues. The CDR3 DNA follows: TGTGCCAGCACCTCGGGTCGGGGTCGGACCTACGAGCAGTACTTC. Protein product: CASTSGRGRTYEQYF.

The rearrangement joins TRBV7-3 to TRBJ2-5, with 9 nucleotides matching TRBD2. The junction had 4 bases not matched to a gene; V was cut back by 1 base and J by 4 bases. The CDR3 consists of 15 residues. Germline CDR1 is SGHTA and CDR2 is FQGTGA. CDR3 sequence: CASSLMAGGLETQYF. For the CDR3, the DNA is TGTGCCAGCAGCTTAATGGCGGGGGGGCTAGAGACCCAGTACTTC. Using reference TRBV7-3 and TRBJ2-5 for the parts outside the CDR3, the full variable domain is GAGVSQTPSNKVTEKGKYVELRCDPISGHTALYWYRQSLGQGPEFLIYFQGTGAADDSGLPNDRFFAVRPEGSVSTLKIQRTERGDSAVYLCASSLMAGGLETQYFGPGTRLLVL.

This chain uses TRBV27 with TRBJ2-1, with 15 nucleotides matching TRBD2. Per germline, CDR1 MNHEY and CDR2 SMNVEV (reference sequence). The junction had 6 bases not matched to a gene; V was cut back by 2 bases and J by 4 bases. The CDR3 is 18 amino acids. The CDR3 loop reads CASSLRTGTSGGYNEQFF. CDR3 bases: TGTGCCAGCAGTTTAAGGACGGGGACTAGCGGGGGGTACAATGAGCAGTTCTTC.

The chain carries TRBV5-1 and TRBJ2-7; a possible D gene is TRBD2 (7 bases). This CDR3 is built from 15 residues. V shed 0 bases and J shed 2 bases, with 12 bases lying between them. CDR1 and CDR2 from the germline V gene are SGHRS and YFSETQ. The chain's CDR3 is CASSLAAGAPYEQYF. The CDR3 DNA is TGCGCCAGCAGCTTGGCGGCGGGGGCCCCCTACGAGCAGTACTTC.

The CDR3 reads CASIQKRGGPDTQYF. CDR3 coding DNA: TGTGCCAGCATTCAGAAGCGGGGGGGGCCAGATACGCAGTATTTT. The chain recombines TRBV6-7 with TRBJ2-3; 10 positions agree with TRBD2. TRBV6-7 is designated an ORF whose function remains uncertain. This CDR3 is built from 15 residues. V lost 7 bases to trimming and J lost 4 bases; unmatched junction nucleotides: 8.

V and J are TRBV5-1 and TRBJ1-2; TRBD1 might be the D (5 bases). Germline CDR1 SGHRS, CDR2 YFSETQ. The CDR3 runs 13 residues. V dropped 4 bases and J dropped 6 bases, with 13 bases sitting between them. This chain's CDR3 is CASSPVGGDGYTF. CDR3 nucleotides: TGCGCCAGCAGCCCCGTTGGGGGGGATGGCTACACCTTC.